Described below is a single TCR beta chain sequence and its context. The data belong to a study of blood T cell repertoires in COVID-19. The overall study: The cDNA or gDNA used as material had been derived from T cells, B-cell-depleted T cells, or PBMCs.

Those who participated ranged in age from 18 to 89 years and resided in roughly 26 US areas. Participant reports of clinical history set cohort assignment. The CDR3 covers 15 residues. Trimming at V came to 4 bases and at J to 2 bases, leaving 4 bases not matched to a gene. CDR1 is LNHDA and CDR2 is SQIVND in the germline V gene (reference sequence). Original processing notes: Reference gene primer amplification in the assay estimated nucleated cell counts. Data came from immunoSEQ multiplex PCR; TCRdb stores just in-frame clones and leaves some out. V, J and clone size reflect that table, while D and trimming were determined from the DNA. The data contain 100,000 to 150,000 clones, 86% of them singletons.

The clonotype originates from a woman between 45 and 65 years old who had recovered from COVID-19. This chain joins TRBV19 and TRBJ1-1, with 10 bases aligning to TRBD1. Sequenced: PBMCs or T cells enriched from blood (not recorded which). CDR3 in DNA: TGTGCCAGTAGTACTAGGACAGGGGGAAACACTGAAGCTTTCTTT. As protein: CASSTRTGGNTEAFF.